One T cell receptor (beta chain) is described in this entry. TCR cDNA, made by 5'RACE template switching, carried an added universal primer site and UMIs. MiXCR was run by TCRdb on the 5' RACE reads, yielding one entry per CDR3 protein. The top ten hold approximately 19% of the sample, which has 250,000 to 350,000 distinct CDR3 sequences, 3.5% to 4.5% seen once. The CDR3 consists of 12 residues. Germline CDR1 is SEHNR and CDR2 is FQNEAQ (reference sequence). V was shortened by 2 bases and J by 5 bases, with 6 bases between the two germline ends. These data belong to a study of T cells after yellow fever vaccination.

The sequence was collected from a man between 18 and 29 years old who received the YFV17D yellow fever vaccine. The chain has TRBV7-9 and TRBJ1-2, with D hard to call. The source material was PBMCs, sampled 15 days after the yellow fever booster vaccination. The CDR3 DNA reads as TGTGCCAGCAGCTTACCCGAATATGGCTACACCTTC. This codes for CASSLPEYGYTF.